This TCR beta chain was sequenced in a study of siplizumab effects on memory and regulatory T cells. This CDR3 has 15 amino acids. The V end lost 1 base, the J end lost 0 bases, and 10 bases lay between the germline ends. CDR1 KGHSH and CDR2 LQKENI come from the germline V gene. Profiling relied on immunoSEQ multiplex PCR, and the TCRdb table lists in-frame clones only, not all of them. The sample has about 100,000 clones; approximately 94% are singletons. What was sequenced was non-Treg CD4+ T cells sorted from blood. The clonotype comes from a human donor in good health. This chain joins TRBV18 and TRBJ2-7; D possibly corresponds to TRBD1 (5 bases). CDR3 DNA: TGTGCCAGCTCACCACAGGGGATAGGCTCCTACGAGCAGTACTTC. Its translation: CASSPQGIGSYEQYF.